The 23 T cell receptor beta chains presented below share a single source sample, sequenced in a study of T cells of healthy individuals. TCRdb used MiXCR to reprocess the 5' RACE reads, holding one entry per CDR3 protein. The data hold over 95,000 distinct CDR3 sequences, with 17% observed a single time. The source of these receptors is a human donor in good health.

This clonotype was found many times. The chain is built from TRBV6-5 and TRBJ1-1; 8 bases align to TRBD1. This CDR3 is 12 amino acids long. Germline V gene sequence: CDR1 MNHEY, CDR2 SVGAGI. V lost 5 bases to trimming and J lost 12 bases; unmatched junction nucleotides: 8. The CDR3 loop reads CASSPDRGRTFF. Written as DNA, the CDR3 is TGTGCCAGCAGTCCCGACAGGGGAAGAACTTTCTTT.

This clonotype was seen at least ten times. The chain links TRBV27 to TRBJ2-2, with D uncertain. V lost 4 bases and J lost 3, with 3 bases in between. This CDR3 comprises 12 residues. Germline V CDR1 and CDR2: MNHEY, SMNVEV (reference sequence). For the CDR3, the DNA is TGTGCCAGCAGTTCCTACACCGGGGAGCTGTTTTTT. Its protein is CASSSYTGELFF.

The table lists this clonotype with a few counts. The J gene is TRBJ1-3, the V gene TRBV20-1; unclear D gene. The CDR3 runs to 14 residues. Germline CDR1 and CDR2: DFQATT and SNEGSKA (reference sequence). Trimming pared 2 bases from V and 0 bases from J, leaving 8 bases between. The CDR3 DNA is TGCAGTGCTAGAATGGGTAACTCTGGAAACACCATATATTTT. The encoded protein is CSARMGNSGNTIYF.

The V call is TRBV28, the J call TRBJ2-2; TRBD2 might be the D (5 bases). CDR1 is MDHEN and CDR2 is SYDVKM in the germline V gene. This CDR3 comprises 14 residues. The V gene lost 4 bases and the J gene lost 6 bases, with 12 bases spanning the gap. The DNA of the CDR3 is TGTGCCAGCAGTTACCTCCGGGGATCCGGGGAGCTGTTTTTT. This codes for CASSYLRGSGELFF. Full variable domain (missing parts from reference TRBV28 and TRBJ2-2): DVKVTQSSRYLVKRTGEKVFLECVQDMDHENMFWYRQDPGLGLRLIYFSYDVKMKEKGDIPEGYSVSREKKERFSLILESASTNQTSMYLCASSYLRGSGELFFGEGSRLTVL.

There are a few counts of this clonotype. V is TRBV6-2 or TRBV6-3 and J is TRBJ2-3; TRBD1 or TRBD2 may be the D gene (5 bases each). The CDR3 runs to 12 residues. The V gene lost 10 bases and the J gene lost 2 bases, with 10 bases spanning the gap. Germline CDR1 MNHEY, CDR2 SVGEGT. The CDR3 region is CATRDVTDTQYF. In DNA, the CDR3 is TGTGCCACTCGGGACGTCACAGATACGCAGTATTTT.

There are a few counts of this clonotype. The chain uses TRBV24-1 and TRBJ2-7, with D possibly being TRBD1 or TRBD2 (5 bases each). Trimming took off 12 bases at V and 3 bases at J, with 14 bases between the two ends. Germline CDR1 is KGHDR and CDR2 is SFDVKD. The CDR3 contains 12 residues. CDR3 sequence (DNA): TGTGCCCCTAGGGGACGGGACTACGAGCAGTACTTC. Translation: CAPRGRDYEQYF.

This clonotype was counted a few times. The chain uses TRBV7-9 and TRBJ2-7; perhaps TRBD1 as D (6 bases). Germline assignment: CDR1 SEHNR and CDR2 FQNEAQ (reference sequence). CDR3 length: 14 amino acids. Trimming removed 3 bases from V and 0 bases from J, with 9 bases in between. CDR3 sequence reads: CASSFDRYSYEQYF. The CDR3 coding sequence is TGTGCCAGCAGCTTTGACAGGTACTCCTACGAGCAGTACTTC.

This clonotype was counted at least ten times. The rearrangement links TRBV28 to TRBJ1-1, with D maybe TRBD1 (5 bases). V lost 7 bases and J 3 bases, leaving 12 bases between the germline ends. Germline V CDR1 and CDR2: MDHEN, SYDVKM. There are 13 residues in the CDR3. The CDR3 sequence is CASTPPGHTEAFF. The CDR3, as DNA: TGTGCCAGCACCCCCCCAGGGCACACTGAAGCTTTCTTT. The whole variable domain, remainder taken from reference TRBV28 and TRBJ1-1, is DVKVTQSSRYLVKRTGEKVFLECVQDMDHENMFWYRQDPGLGLRLIYFSYDVKMKEKGDIPEGYSVSREKKERFSLILESASTNQTSMYLCASTPPGHTEAFFGQGTRLTVV.

There are a few counts of this clonotype. The V and J genes are TRBV27 and TRBJ2-5; no definite D call. Germline-derived CDR1 and CDR2 are MNHEY and SMNVEV (reference sequence). There are 14 residues in the CDR3. V lost 4 bases, J lost 6 bases, and 15 bases lay in between. The chain's CDR3 is CASSSPSVRQTQYF. The CDR3 nucleotides are TGTGCCAGCAGTTCGCCCAGCGTGAGACAGACCCAGTACTTC.

At least ten counts were recorded for this clonotype. The chain joins TRBV3-1 to TRBJ1-2, with D uncertain. The germline V gene encodes CDR1 LGHDT and CDR2 YNNKEL (reference sequence). This CDR3 contains 15 residues. V gave up 1 base and J gave up 0 bases, with 9 bases separating them. The CDR3 region has the DNA TGTGCCAGCAGCCAAGTCGGTCGGCCTAACTATGGCTACACCTTC. Protein sequence: CASSQVGRPNYGYTF.

This clonotype was seen a handful of times. The chain carries TRBV5-1 and TRBJ1-3; maybe TRBD1 (5 bases). The CDR3 sequence is 14 residues long. Between the trimmed V and J ends, which lost 2 bases and 4 bases, there was a span of 10 bases. The V gene's germline CDR1 is SGHRS and CDR2 YFSETQ. Here the CDR3 DNA reads TGCGCCAGCAGCTTAACAGGTTCCGGAAACACCATATATTTT. Its protein product is CASSLTGSGNTIYF.

This CDR3 is CASSSRDSFYEQYF. The CDR3 DNA is TGTGCCAGCAGCTCCCGGGACTCCTTCTACGAGCAGTACTTC. This chain uses TRBV7-6 with TRBJ2-7; TRBD2 is a possible D gene (6 bases). CDR3 length: 14 amino acids. Germline V gene lookup returns CDR1 SGHVS and CDR2 FNYEAQ. V lost 4 bases to trimming and J lost 3 bases, with 13 bases between them. The full variable domain, completed using reference TRBV7-6 and TRBJ2-7, is GAGVSQSPRYKVTKRGQDVALRCDPISGHVSLYWYRQALGQGPEFLTYFNYEAQQDKSGLPNDRFSAERPEGSISTLTIQRTEQRDSAMYRCASSSRDSFYEQYFGPGTRLTVT.

This clonotype was detected a few times. The chain couples TRBV5-1 to TRBJ2-2, with no clear D. The CDR3 extends over 15 amino acids. Trimming removed 4 bases at V and 0 bases at J, with 10 bases between. Germline assignment: CDR1 SGHRS and CDR2 YFSETQ. The CDR3 region has the DNA TGCGCCAGCAGCATTGACGGATCGAACACCGGGGAGCTGTTTTTT. Translation: CASSIDGSNTGELFF.

V usage is TRBV5-1 and J usage is TRBJ2-3; TRBD1 matches at 11 bases. Losses at the gene ends were 4 bases for V and 1 base for J; bases not matched to a gene: 8. This CDR3 region has 17 residues. Germline V lookup: CDR1 SGHRS, CDR2 YFSETQ. This chain's CDR3 is CASSPGQGALGTDTQYF. CDR3 in DNA: TGCGCCAGCAGCCCCGGACAGGGGGCTTTAGGCACAGATACGCAGTATTTT.

The rearrangement uses TRBV4-2 and TRBJ2-3, with a weak D call TRBD2 (6 bases). The CDR3 covers 12 residues. CDR1 is LGHNA and CDR2 is YNFKEQ in the germline V gene. Trimming shortened V by 0 bases and J by 15 bases, and 13 bases separated the two germline ends. The CDR3: CASSQERGGKYF. In nucleotides, the CDR3 is TGTGCCAGCAGCCAAGAGCGGGGAGGAAAATATTTT.

The chain has TRBV11-2 and TRBJ2-1, with 9 bases lining up with TRBD2. V was clipped by 8 bases and J by 4 bases; unmatched bases: 6. This CDR3 spans 14 amino acids. Germline V gene data show CDR1 as SGHAT and CDR2 as FQNNGV. CDR3 DNA sequence: TGTGCCAGCTGGACTAGCGAGAGATACAATGAGCAGTTCTTC. Translation: CASWTSERYNEQFF.

The rearrangement uses TRBV19 and TRBJ1-2, with 8 bases matching TRBD1. Germline V gives CDR1 LNHDA, CDR2 SQIVND (reference sequence). This CDR3 contains 16 residues. J gave up 5 bases and V 5 bases, and 13 bases lay outside the gene matches. CDR3 DNA sequence: TGTGCCAGTAGTGACCAGAGGCGGACAGGGAAATATGGCTACACCTTC. Amino acid sequence: CASSDQRRTGKYGYTF.

Here the CDR3 reads CATSSETGELFF. DNA of the CDR3: TGTGCCACCAGCAGTGAAACCGGGGAGCTGTTTTTT. The rearrangement joins TRBV15 to TRBJ2-2; D is unclear. Germline assignment: CDR1 LNHNV and CDR2 YYDKDF (reference sequence). V was cut by 3 bases and J by 5 bases, with 4 bases left in between. The CDR3 extends over 12 amino acids.

This clonotype has ten or more counts. Germline is not matched at one junction end, which may reflect a read error. V gene TRBV29-1 combines with J gene TRBJ2-1; a possible D gene is TRBD2 (5 bases). Germline CDR1 SQVTM, CDR2 ANQGSEA. CDR3 length: 12 residues. As DNA, the CDR3 is TGCAGCGTGGCCGTTACGCGGGTGGAAACGCTCTTC. It encodes CSVAVTRVETLF.

The rearrangement links TRBV5-6 to TRBJ2-7; 7 nucleotides line up with TRBD1. The junction had 4 bases not matched to a gene; V was cut back by 4 bases and J by 6 bases. Looked up from germline, CDR1 is SGHDT and CDR2 is YYEEEE. The CDR3 contains 12 residues. CDR3 nucleotide sequence: TGTGCCAGCAGCGGGACAGCTATCGAGCAGTACTTC. Amino acids: CASSGTAIEQYF.

This chain links TRBV28 with TRBJ2-7, with 9 bases aligning to TRBD2. The CDR3 is 11 residues long. The trim removed 8 bases at V and 7 bases at J, leaving 3 bases unmatched. Germline CDR1 MDHEN, CDR2 SYDVKM. CDR3 nucleotides: TGTGCCAGCCAGCGGGGGGTTGAGCAGTACTTC. Residues: CASQRGVEQYF.

This rearrangement joins TRBV7-3 to TRBJ2-7, with 10 bases lining up with TRBD2. V lost 5 bases and J lost 6; bases outside the gene matches: 10. The length of the CDR3 is 15 residues. Looked up from germline, CDR1 is SGHTA and CDR2 is FQGTGA. CDR3 amino acids: CASSLAPSGRGEQYF. DNA of the CDR3: TGTGCCAGCAGCCTAGCTCCTAGCGGGAGAGGCGAGCAGTACTTC.

This clonotype occurred many times. The CDR3 DNA is TGTGCCAGCAGAAAGGACCCGAACACTGAAGCTTTCTTT. Protein: CASRKDPNTEAFF. The genes are TRBV7-9 and TRBJ1-1; D uncertain. The germline V gene encodes CDR1 SEHNR and CDR2 FQNEAQ (reference sequence). The ends were cut back, 6 bases at V and 1 base at J, with 9 bases in the middle. CDR3 size: 13 residues.